These 3 T cell receptor beta chains share one sample of origin, sequenced in a study of blood T cell repertoires in COVID-19. Method: immunoSEQ multiplex PCR; TCRdb's copy keeps in-frame clones and lacks some. The data show roughly 170,000 clones, roughly 79% seen once. The sequenced sample was peripheral blood. Receptors were obtained from a woman aged 70-85 years with acute or convalescent COVID-19.

For the CDR3, the DNA is TGTGCCAGTAGTTTCACCTACTCGACAGATGCCCAAGAGACCCAGTACTTC. This gives the protein CASSFTYSTDAQETQYF. The chain joins TRBV19 to TRBJ2-5, with D perhaps TRBD1 (5 bases). The CDR3 contains 17 residues. Trimming took off 5 bases at V and 1 base at J, with 20 bases between the two ends. Germline lookup yields CDR1 LNHDA and CDR2 SQIVND (reference sequence). The complete variable domain, with remaining parts taken from reference TRBV19 and TRBJ2-5, reads DGGITQSPKYLFRKEGQNVTLSCEQNLNHDAMYWYRQDPGQGLRLIYYSQIVNDFQKGDIAEGYSVSREKKESFPLTVTSAQKNPTAFYLCASSFTYSTDAQETQYFGPGTRLLVL.

In its sample, this clone was seen a few times. The gene calls are TRBV5-8 and TRBJ2-5; the match to TRBD1 covers 10 bases. The CDR3 runs to 14 residues. V gave up 5 bases and J gave up 9 bases; unmatched junction bases: 10. Per germline, CDR1 SGHTS and CDR2 YDEGEE. The CDR3 sequence is CASRRDRGQGAQYF. The DNA for the CDR3 is TGTGCCAGCAGAAGGGACAGGGGTCAAGGGGCCCAGTACTTC.

The CDR3 loop is CAWRRSGGKIGAFF. CDR3 sequence (DNA): TGTGCCTGGAGGCGAAGTGGGGGGAAAATCGGAGCTTTCTTT. The rearrangement joins TRBV30 to TRBJ1-1, with a possible D match to TRBD1 (5 bases). Trimming cost V 3 bases and J 10 bases, with 21 bases left between them. CDR1 is GTSNPN, CDR2 SVGIG, per germline (reference sequence). This CDR3 region has 14 residues.